A selection of T cell receptor beta chains follows, all from one sample in a study of human T cells and chemical hapten exposure. TCRdb re-called the RACE reads through MiXCR, storing one row per CDR3 protein. This table holds roughly 380,000 distinct CDR3 sequences, 5.1% found once. The sample consisted of whole blood, taken in connection with sensitization to the hapten diphenylcyclopropenone (DPC). These receptor sequences come from a woman in her 50s with alopecia areata. Some clones in this sample may be carry-over from other donors' samples. CDR3s include the opening cysteine and the closing phenylalanine or tryptophan. The order of the fields is D gene, clone size, J gene, V gene, CDR3 length, CDR3 DNA, CDR3 protein. The D gene is left open where the match is weak. Clone size is given for some rows only: seen once, a few or many times, or a class if the clone is expanded.

>TRBD1|-|TRBJ1-6|TRBV20-1|15
TGCAGTGCTGGGGACAGGGGGCGTCCCAATTCACCCCTCCACTTT
CSAGDRGRPNSPLHF
>TRBD1|many|TRBJ2-2|TRBV20-1|14
TGCAGTGCTATGGGACAGGGGGCGTTCGGGGAGCTGTTTTTT
CSAMGQGAFGELFF
>-|many|TRBJ2-4|TRBV11-2|20
TGTGCCAGCAGTGGGACCAGGCATGGGACCCATGGGGTAGCCAAAAACATTCAGTACTTC
CASSGTRHGTHGVAKNIQYF
>-|-|TRBJ1-5|TRBV6-2/TRBV6-3|13
TGTGCCAGCAGTTACAACGGGAATCAGCCCCAGCATTTT
CASSYNGNQPQHF
>-|many|TRBJ2-3|TRBV7-9|14
TGTGCCAGCAGCTCGGGGATTCACACAGATACGCAGTATTTT
CASSSGIHTDTQYF
>-|many|TRBJ1-4|TRBV7-3|16
TGTGCCAGCAGCTTAATTAGACAGGCCCTCAGGGAAAAACTGTTTTTT
CASSLIRQALREKLFF
>-|many|TRBJ1-2|TRBV6-5|11
TGTGCCAGCAGTGATAACTATGGCTACACCTTC
CASSDNYGYTF
>-|-|TRBJ2-7|TRBV2|11
TGTGCCAGCCAGAGAGGGGGCGAGCAGTACTTC
CASQRGGEQYF
>-|many|TRBJ2-7|TRBV20-1|12
TGCAGTGCTAGGAAGGGGGCCTACGAGCAGTACTTC
CSARKGAYEQYF
>TRBD2|many|TRBJ2-3|TRBV3-1|15
TGTGCCAGCAGCCCTGGCGGGAGGGAGACAGATACGCAGTATTTT
CASSPGGRETDTQYF
>TRBD2|many|TRBJ2-1|TRBV12-3/TRBV12-4|16
TGTGCCAGCAGTTTAGCGGGCGGGGGAACCTACAATGAGCAGTTCTTC
CASSLAGGGTYNEQFF
>TRBD2|few|TRBJ2-1|TRBV27|16
TGTGCCAGCAGTTTAGTAGCGGGGGGGATTTACAATGAGCAGTTCTTC
CASSLVAGGIYNEQFF
>TRBD1|-|TRBJ2-7|TRBV5-5|13
TGTGCCAGCAGCTTGGGAATGACAGGGGGCGCCTACTTC
CASSLGMTGGAYF
>-|many|TRBJ1-1|TRBV7-9|11
TGTGCCAGCAGCTTCGGGCCTGAAGCTTTCTTT
CASSFGPEAFF
>TRBD2|many|TRBJ2-3|TRBV2|16
TGTGCCAGCAGTGACGGGACTAGCGGGAGGTCAGATACGCAGTATTTT
CASSDGTSGRSDTQYF
>TRBD1|many|TRBJ1-6|TRBV6-5|14
TGTGCCAGCAGCGCTGGACAGGCCAATTCACCCCTCCACTTT
CASSAGQANSPLHF
>-|few|TRBJ1-1|TRBV29-1|13
TGCAGCGTTGGGGGAGCGGTTGGAACTGAAGCTTTCTTT
CSVGGAVGTEAFF
>TRBD1|few|TRBJ1-2|TRBV20-1|13
TGCAGTGCCCCTCAACAGGGGGCCCGTGGCTACACCTTC
CSAPQQGARGYTF
>-|-|TRBJ2-3|TRBV27|17
TGTGCCAGCAGTTCAAGGACAGTACCCTCTAGCACAGATACGCAGTATTTT
CASSSRTVPSSTDTQYF
>-|-|TRBJ1-3|TRBV6-1|17
TGTGCCAGCAGTGAGGACATCACCCCACGCGCTGGAAACACCATATATTTT
CASSEDITPRAGNTIYF
>-|many|TRBJ2-3|TRBV5-1|13
TGTGCCAGCAGTTCAACTAGCACAGATACGCAGTATTTT
CASSSTSTDTQYF
>-|few|TRBJ1-5|TRBV6-2/TRBV6-3|15
TGTGCCAGCAGTTACTCGGGGGCGAGCAATCAGCCCCAGCATTTT
CASSYSGASNQPQHF
>-|-|TRBJ1-2|TRBV4-2|10
TGTGCCAGCAGCCAAAACGGCTACACCTTC
CASSQNGYTF
>-|few|TRBJ1-4|TRBV2|15
TGTGCCAGCAGCCAAACAGGGTTGAATAATGAAAAACTGTTTTTT
CASSQTGLNNEKLFF
>-|many|TRBJ2-2|TRBV10-3|14
TGTGCCATCACCCCGGGACAGCGGGCCGGGGAGCTGTTTTTT
CAITPGQRAGELFF
>-|-|TRBJ1-1|TRBV12-3/TRBV12-4|14
TGTGCCAGCAGTTTAGGCGTTGTGGGTACTGAAGCTTTCTTT
CASSLGVVGTEAFF
>-|many|TRBJ2-6|TRBV7-9|15
TGTGCCAGCAGCCACGGGTCCTCTGGGGCCAACGTCCTGACTTTC
CASSHGSSGANVLTF
>TRBD1|-|TRBJ2-1|TRBV9|15
TGTGCCAGCAGCCCACAGGGGTACTCCTACAATGAGCAGTTCTTC
CASSPQGYSYNEQFF
>-|few|TRBJ2-4|TRBV6-5|14
TGTGCCAGCAGTTCCTTTGGGGACAAAAACATTCAGTACTTC
CASSSFGDKNIQYF
>TRBD2|many|TRBJ2-5|TRBV7-4|17
TGTGCCAGCAGCTCTCGGACTAGCGGGGGCCTTCAAGAGACCCAGTACTTC
CASSSRTSGGLQETQYF
>-|few|TRBJ1-2|TRBV28|18
TGTGCCAGCAGTCTACTTTATGGGGGTACTCTACCGAACTATGGCTACACCTTC
CASSLLYGGTLPNYGYTF
>-|-|TRBJ2-2|TRBV29-1|12
TGCAGCGTCCAGGGCAACAGCGGGGAGCTGTTTTTT
CSVQGNSGELFF
>TRBD1|-|TRBJ2-3|TRBV20-1|15
TGCAGTGCCGAGGGCAGGGGGTTAAGCACAGATACGCAGTATTTT
CSAEGRGLSTDTQYF
>TRBD1|-|TRBJ2-7|TRBV27|14
TGTGCCAGCAGTATCGGGACAGGGCCCTACGAGCAGTACTTC
CASSIGTGPYEQYF
>TRBD2|many|TRBJ2-7|TRBV7-2|16
TGTGCCAGCAGCTTAGGCGCTAGCGGGACCTCCTACGAGCAGTACTTC
CASSLGASGTSYEQYF
>-|-|TRBJ1-4|TRBV12-3/TRBV12-4|13
TGTGCCAGCAAGCGGAGAGCTCATGAAAAACTGTTTTTT
CASKRRAHEKLFF
>-|many|TRBJ1-2|TRBV6-5|13
TGTGCCAGCAGTTACGGCAGGAACTATGGCTACACCTTC
CASSYGRNYGYTF
>-|many|TRBJ2-2|TRBV20-1|15
TGCAGTGCCCCAAGCCCTGGAGGTTGGGGCGGGGAGCTGTTTTTT
CSAPSPGGWGGELFF
>TRBD1|few|TRBJ2-1|TRBV12-3/TRBV12-4|15
TGTGCCAGCAGTCAACCGGACAGGGATGAGAATGAGCAGTTCTTC
CASSQPDRDENEQFF
>TRBD2|few|TRBJ2-3|TRBV29-1|16
TGCAGCCCGTTCCTCTTGCTAGCGGGAGTGGCAGATACGCAGTATTTT
CSPFLLLAGVADTQYF
>TRBD1|few|TRBJ2-4|TRBV5-6|15
TGTGCCAGCAGCTTGGATCAGGGGGTGAAAAACATTCAGTACTTC
CASSLDQGVKNIQYF
>TRBD1|few|TRBJ1-5|TRBV5-6|16
TGTGCCAGCAGCTCCGGTACAGGGGGCAGTAGGCAGCCCCAGCATTTT
CASSSGTGGSRQPQHF
>TRBD2|many|TRBJ2-1|TRBV18|14
TGTGCCAGCTCGGGACTAGCGGGGGACAATGAGCAGTTCTTC
CASSGLAGDNEQFF
>TRBD1|many|TRBJ1-1|TRBV5-1|13
TGCGCCAGCTGGGATAGGGGGCTTAGTGAAGCTTTCTTT
CASWDRGLSEAFF
>-|many|TRBJ2-5|TRBV28|14
TGTGCCAGCAGTTTGTTGGGGCCCCAAGAGACCCAGTACTTC
CASSLLGPQETQYF
>-|few|TRBJ2-5|TRBV5-1|13
TGCGCCAGCAGCTCGTCGATGCAAGAGACCCAGTACTTC
CASSSSMQETQYF